This T cell receptor beta chain is from a study of cytomegalovirus exposure and HLA in healthy donors. This table comes from immunoSEQ multiplex PCR, and its TCRdb copy is limited to in-frame clones, with some not included. The table includes about 62,000 clones, approximately 95% detected once. The ends were cut back, 4 bases at V and 1 base at J, with 11 bases in the middle. The CDR3 extends over 14 amino acids. Germline loops: CDR1 LGHNA, CDR2 YSLEER. As for this clone: The antigen is unknown.

General study points: For most TCR sequences rarity was the rule, although some public TCRs occurred in many donors. The classifier reportedly diagnosed cytomegalovirus status with high sensitivity and specificity. As confirmed in vitro, a few CMV-associated chains were specific for CMV antigens.

The chain has TRBV4-3 and TRBJ2-7; tentatively, D is TRBD1 (6 bases). The sample consisted of PBMCs. The sequence derives from a woman aged 18 to 35 in good health and CMV-seropositive. The CDR3 DNA follows: TGCGCCAGCAGCCCCTGGACAGATTCCTACGAGCAGTACTTC. The encoded protein is CASSPWTDSYEQYF.